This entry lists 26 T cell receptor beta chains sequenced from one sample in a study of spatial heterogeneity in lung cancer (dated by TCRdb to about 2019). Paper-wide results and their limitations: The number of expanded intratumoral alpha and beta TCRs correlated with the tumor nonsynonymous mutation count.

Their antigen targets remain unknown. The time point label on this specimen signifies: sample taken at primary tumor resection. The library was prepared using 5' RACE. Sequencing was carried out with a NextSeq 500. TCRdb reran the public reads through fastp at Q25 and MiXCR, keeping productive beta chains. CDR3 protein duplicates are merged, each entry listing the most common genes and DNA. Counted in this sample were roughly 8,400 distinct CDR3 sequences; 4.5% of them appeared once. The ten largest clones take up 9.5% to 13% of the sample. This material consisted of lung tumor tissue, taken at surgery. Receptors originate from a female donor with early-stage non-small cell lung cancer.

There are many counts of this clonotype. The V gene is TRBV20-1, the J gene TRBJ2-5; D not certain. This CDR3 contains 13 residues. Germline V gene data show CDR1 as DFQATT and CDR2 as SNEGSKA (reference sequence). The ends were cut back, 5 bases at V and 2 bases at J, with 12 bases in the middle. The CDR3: CSAGGGAQETQYF. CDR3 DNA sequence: TGCAGTGCTGGTGGCGGAGCTCAAGAGACCCAGTACTTC.

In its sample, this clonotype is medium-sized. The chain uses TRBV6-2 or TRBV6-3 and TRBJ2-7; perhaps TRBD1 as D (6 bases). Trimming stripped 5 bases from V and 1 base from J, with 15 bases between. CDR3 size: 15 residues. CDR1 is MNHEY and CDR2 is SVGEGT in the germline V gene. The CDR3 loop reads CASSGRTADSYEQYF. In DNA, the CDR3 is TGTGCCAGCAGTGGCCGGACAGCAGATTCCTACGAGCAGTACTTC.

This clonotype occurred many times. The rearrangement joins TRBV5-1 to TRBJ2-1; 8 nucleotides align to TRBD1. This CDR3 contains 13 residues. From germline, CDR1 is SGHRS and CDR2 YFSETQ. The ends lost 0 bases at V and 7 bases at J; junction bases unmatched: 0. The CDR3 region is CASSLGQGNEQFF. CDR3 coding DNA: TGCGCCAGCAGCTTGGGACAGGGGAATGAGCAGTTCTTC.

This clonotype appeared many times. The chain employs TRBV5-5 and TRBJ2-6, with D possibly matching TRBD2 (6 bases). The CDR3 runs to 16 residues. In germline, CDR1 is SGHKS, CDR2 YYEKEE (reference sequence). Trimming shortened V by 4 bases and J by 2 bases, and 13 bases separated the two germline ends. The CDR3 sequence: CASSPPAGTGANVLTF. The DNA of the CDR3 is TGTGCCAGCAGCCCCCCGGCGGGGACTGGGGCCAACGTCCTGACTTTC. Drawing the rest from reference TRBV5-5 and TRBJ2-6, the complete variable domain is DAGVTQSPTHLIKTRGQQVTLRCSPISGHKSVSWYQQVLGQGPQFIFQYYEKEERGRGNFPDRFSARQFPNYSSELNVNALLLGDSALYLCASSPPAGTGANVLTFGAGSRLTVL.

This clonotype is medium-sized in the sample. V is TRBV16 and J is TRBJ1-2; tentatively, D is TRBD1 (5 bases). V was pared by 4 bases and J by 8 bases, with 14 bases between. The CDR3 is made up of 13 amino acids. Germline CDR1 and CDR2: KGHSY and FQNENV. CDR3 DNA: TGTGCCAGCAGCCGCGGGATTCGGGGGGGCTACACCTTC. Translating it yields CASSRGIRGGYTF. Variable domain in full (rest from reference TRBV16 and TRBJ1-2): GEEVAQTPKHLVRGEGQKAKLYCAPIKGHSYVFWYQQVLKNEFKFLISFQNENVFDETGMPKERFSAKCLPNSPCSLEIQATKLEDSAVYFCASSRGIRGGYTFGSGTRLTVV.

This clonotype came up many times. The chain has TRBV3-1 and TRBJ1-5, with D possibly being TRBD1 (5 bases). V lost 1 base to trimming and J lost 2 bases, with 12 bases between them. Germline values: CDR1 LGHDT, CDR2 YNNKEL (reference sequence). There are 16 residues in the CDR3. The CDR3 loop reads CASSQGGARGNQPQHF. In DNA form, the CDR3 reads TGTGCCAGCAGCCAAGGGGGCGCCCGGGGCAATCAGCCCCAGCATTTT.

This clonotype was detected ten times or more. Written as DNA, the CDR3 is TGTGCCAGTAGGGAAGAAGGGTTCCGAGGGTACAATGAGCAGTTCTTC. Translated, it gives CASREEGFRGYNEQFF. V and J are TRBV19 and TRBJ2-1; tentative D call: TRBD2 (5 bases). Germline V gene data show CDR1 as LNHDA and CDR2 as SQIVND (reference sequence). CDR3 size: 16 residues. Trimming removed 6 bases from V and 4 bases from J, with 19 bases in between.

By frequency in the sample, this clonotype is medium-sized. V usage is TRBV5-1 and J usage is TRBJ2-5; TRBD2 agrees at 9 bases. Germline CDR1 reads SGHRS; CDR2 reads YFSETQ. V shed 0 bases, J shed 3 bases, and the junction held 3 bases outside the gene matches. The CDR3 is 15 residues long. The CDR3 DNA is TGCGCCAGCAGCTTGGGACCTAGCGGGAAAGAGACCCAGTACTTC. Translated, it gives CASSLGPSGKETQYF.

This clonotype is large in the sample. CDR3 coding DNA: TGTGCCATCAGTGCAGGGCTCGAGACCCAGTACTTC. Translating it yields CAISAGLETQYF. The chain is built from TRBV10-3 and TRBJ2-5, with a weak D call TRBD1 (5 bases). CDR1 is ENHRY, CDR2 SYGVKD, per germline. Deletions cut 4 bases from V and 5 bases from J, with 8 bases between. There are 12 residues in the CDR3.

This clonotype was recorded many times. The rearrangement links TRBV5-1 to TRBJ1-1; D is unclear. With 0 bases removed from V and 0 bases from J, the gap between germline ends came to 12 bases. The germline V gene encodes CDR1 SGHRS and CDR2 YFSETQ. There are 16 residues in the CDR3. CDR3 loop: CASSLGGGSLNTEAFF. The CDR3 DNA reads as TGCGCCAGCAGCTTGGGTGGAGGATCTCTGAACACTGAAGCTTTCTTT.

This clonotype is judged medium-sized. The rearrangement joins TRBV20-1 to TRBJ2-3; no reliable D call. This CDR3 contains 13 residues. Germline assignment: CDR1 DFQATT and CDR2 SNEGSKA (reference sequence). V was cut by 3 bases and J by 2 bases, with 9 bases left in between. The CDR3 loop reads CSARGGPTDTQYF. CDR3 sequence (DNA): TGCAGTGCTAGGGGTGGGCCCACAGATACGCAGTATTTT.

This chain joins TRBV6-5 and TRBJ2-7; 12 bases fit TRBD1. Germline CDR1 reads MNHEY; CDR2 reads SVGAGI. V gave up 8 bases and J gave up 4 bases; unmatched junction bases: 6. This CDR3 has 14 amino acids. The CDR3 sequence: CASGRDRGQYEQYF. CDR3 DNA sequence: TGTGCCAGCGGAAGGGACAGGGGGCAATACGAGCAGTACTTC.

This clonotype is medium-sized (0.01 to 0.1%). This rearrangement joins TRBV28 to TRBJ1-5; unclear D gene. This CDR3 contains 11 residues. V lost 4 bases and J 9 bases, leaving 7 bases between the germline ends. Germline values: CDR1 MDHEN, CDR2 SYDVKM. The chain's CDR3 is CASSSVRPQHF. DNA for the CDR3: TGTGCCAGCAGTTCTGTTCGGCCCCAGCATTTT.

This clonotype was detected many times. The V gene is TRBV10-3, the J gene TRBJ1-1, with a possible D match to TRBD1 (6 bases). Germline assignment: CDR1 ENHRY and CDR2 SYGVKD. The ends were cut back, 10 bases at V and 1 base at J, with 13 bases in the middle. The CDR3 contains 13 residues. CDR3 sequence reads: CATGGGGNTEAFF. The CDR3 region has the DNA TGTGCCACCGGGGGGGGCGGGAACACTGAAGCTTTCTTT.

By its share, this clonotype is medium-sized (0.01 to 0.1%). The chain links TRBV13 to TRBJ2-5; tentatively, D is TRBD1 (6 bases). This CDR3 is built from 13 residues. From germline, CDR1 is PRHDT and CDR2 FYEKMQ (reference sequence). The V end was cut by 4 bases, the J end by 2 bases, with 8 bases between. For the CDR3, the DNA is TGTGCCAGCAGCTACGGACAGCAAGAGACCCAGTACTTC. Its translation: CASSYGQQETQYF.

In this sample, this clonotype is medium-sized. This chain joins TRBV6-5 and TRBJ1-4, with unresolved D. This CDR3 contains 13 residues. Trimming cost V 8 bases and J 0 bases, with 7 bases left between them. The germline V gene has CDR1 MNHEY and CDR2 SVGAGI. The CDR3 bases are TGTGCCAGCCGGACCCCAACTAATGAAAAACTGTTTTTT. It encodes CASRTPTNEKLFF.

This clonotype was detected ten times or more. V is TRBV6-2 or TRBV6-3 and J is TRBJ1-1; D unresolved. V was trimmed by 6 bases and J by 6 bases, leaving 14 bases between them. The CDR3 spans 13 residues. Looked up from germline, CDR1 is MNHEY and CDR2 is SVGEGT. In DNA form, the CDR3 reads TGTGCCAGCAGGGTGGCAAGAGACGCTGAAGCTTTCTTT. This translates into CASRVARDAEAFF.

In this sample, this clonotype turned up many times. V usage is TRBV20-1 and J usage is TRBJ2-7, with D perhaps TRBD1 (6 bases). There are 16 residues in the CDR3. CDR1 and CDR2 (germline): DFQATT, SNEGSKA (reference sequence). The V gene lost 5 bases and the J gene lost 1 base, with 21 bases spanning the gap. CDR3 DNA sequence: TGCAGTGCTCTACTGACCCGACCTACAGGGTCCTACGAGCAGTACTTC. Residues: CSALLTRPTGSYEQYF.

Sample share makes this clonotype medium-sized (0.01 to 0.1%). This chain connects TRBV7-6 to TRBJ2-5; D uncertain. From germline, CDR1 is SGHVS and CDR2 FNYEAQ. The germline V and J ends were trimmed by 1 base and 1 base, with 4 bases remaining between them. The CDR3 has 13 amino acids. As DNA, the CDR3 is TGTGCCAGCAGCTTAGAGCGCCAAGAGACCCAGTACTTC. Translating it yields CASSLERQETQYF.

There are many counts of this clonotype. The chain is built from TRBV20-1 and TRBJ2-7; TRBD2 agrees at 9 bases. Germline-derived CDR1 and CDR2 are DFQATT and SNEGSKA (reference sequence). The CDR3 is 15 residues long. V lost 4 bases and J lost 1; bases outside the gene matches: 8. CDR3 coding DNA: TGCAGTGCTACTAGCGGGGAAACCGGTTCCTACGAGCAGTACTTC. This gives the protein CSATSGETGSYEQYF.

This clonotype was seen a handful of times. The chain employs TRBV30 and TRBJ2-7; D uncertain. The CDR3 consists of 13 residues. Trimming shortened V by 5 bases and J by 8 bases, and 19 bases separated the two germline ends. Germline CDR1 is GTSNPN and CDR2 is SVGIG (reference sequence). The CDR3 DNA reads TGTGCCTGGGGACGGAAGCCCCTACATCAGCAGTACTTC. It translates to CAWGRKPLHQQYF.

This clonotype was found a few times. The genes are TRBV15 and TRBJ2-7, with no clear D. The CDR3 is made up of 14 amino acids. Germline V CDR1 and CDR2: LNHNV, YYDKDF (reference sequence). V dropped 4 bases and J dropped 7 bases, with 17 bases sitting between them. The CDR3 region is CATSMLDPPEEQYF. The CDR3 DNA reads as TGTGCCACCAGCATGTTAGACCCACCTGAGGAGCAGTACTTC.

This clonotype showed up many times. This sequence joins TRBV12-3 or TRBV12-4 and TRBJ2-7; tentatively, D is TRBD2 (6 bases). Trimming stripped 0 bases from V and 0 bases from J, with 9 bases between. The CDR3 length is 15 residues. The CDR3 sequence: CASSLAGGDSYEQYF. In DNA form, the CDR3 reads TGTGCCAGCAGTTTAGCTGGAGGGGACTCCTACGAGCAGTACTTC.

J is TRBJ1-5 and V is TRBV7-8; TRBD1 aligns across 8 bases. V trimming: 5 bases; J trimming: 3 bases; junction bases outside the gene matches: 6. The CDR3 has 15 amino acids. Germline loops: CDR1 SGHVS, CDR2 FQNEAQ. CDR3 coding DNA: TGTGCCAGCAGCCCAACAGGGGGAGACAATCAGCCCCAGCATTTT. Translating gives CASSPTGGDNQPQHF.

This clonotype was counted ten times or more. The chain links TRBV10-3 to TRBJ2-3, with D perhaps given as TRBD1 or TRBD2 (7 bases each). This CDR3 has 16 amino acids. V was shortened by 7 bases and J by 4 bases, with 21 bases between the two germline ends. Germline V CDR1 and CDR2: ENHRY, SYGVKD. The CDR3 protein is CAITPGEGARPDTQYF. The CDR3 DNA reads TGTGCCATCACCCCTGGGGAGGGGGCCCGGCCAGATACGCAGTATTTT.

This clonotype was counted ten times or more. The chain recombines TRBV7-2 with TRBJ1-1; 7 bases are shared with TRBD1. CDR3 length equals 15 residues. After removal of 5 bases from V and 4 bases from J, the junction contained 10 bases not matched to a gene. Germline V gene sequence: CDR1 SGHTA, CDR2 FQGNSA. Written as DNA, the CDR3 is TGTGCCAGCAGCGACCTTCACAGGGGAGGCACTGAAGCTTTCTTT. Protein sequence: CASSDLHRGGTEAFF.